This TCR beta chain originates from a study of TIL therapy for anti-PD-1-resistant metastatic lung cancer. Germline values: CDR1 SGHTA, CDR2 FQGNSA. The CDR3 is made up of 15 amino acids. The V gene end was trimmed by 1 base and the J gene end by 8 bases; junction bases not matched to a gene: 9. The immunoSEQ assay was v3. The data were produced by immunoSEQ multiplex PCR, yet TCRdb's version contains in-frame clones alone and is incomplete. The table lists 95,000 or so clones, around three fifths of them singletons. The sample's time point: pre-treatment sample, taken before nivolumab and TIL therapy. The tumor samples were excised metastases, mostly pleural nodules or supraclavicular lymph nodes.

V gene TRBV7-2 combines with J gene TRBJ1-1; 8 bases match TRBD1. The clonotype was recovered from a person aged 25-85 years with non-small cell lung cancer. This specimen consisted of tumor tissue, obtained at baseline. The CDR3 loop reads CASSLVGGTGTEAFF. The CDR3 DNA sequence: TGTGCCAGCAGCTTAGTAGGAGGGACAGGCACAGAAGCTTTCTTT.